This entry lists 3 T cell receptor beta chains sequenced from one sample in a study of a mutant IDH1 vaccine in newly diagnosed glioma. Time point reported: week 11, during vaccination. Each vaccine dose was 300 ug of mutant IDH1 20-mer peptide, with topical imiquimod. The data were produced by immunoSEQ multiplex PCR, yet TCRdb's version contains in-frame clones alone and is incomplete. The sample comprises about 32,000 clones, roughly 78% of which are singletons, and approximately 25% rests with the top ten. No antigen is known for these receptors. Sequences were derived from PBMCs, sampled from a glioma patient whose treatment included an IDH1 peptide vaccine. The receptor set was obtained from a man aged 25-40 years with glioma.

CDR3 in DNA: TGTGCCAGCTCACCTTCGGGTGGAACCGGGGAGCTGTTTTTT. Its protein is CASSPSGGTGELFF. The chain employs TRBV18 and TRBJ2-2, with D uncertain. The CDR3 length is 14 residues. V was shortened by 3 bases and J by 5 bases, with 10 bases between the two germline ends. Per the germline V gene, CDR1 is KGHSH and CDR2 is LQKENI.

As regards this clone: Other DNA sequences in this specimen translate into the identical CDR3. This chain links TRBV19 with TRBJ1-5; D remains ambiguous. From germline, CDR1 is LNHDA and CDR2 SQIVND (reference sequence). CDR3 length: 14 residues. The V and J ends lost 2 bases and 0 bases respectively, with 5 bases between them. CDR3 DNA: TGTGCCAGTAGTATACGGGATAGCAATCAGCCCCAGCATTTT. Translating it yields CASSIRDSNQPQHF. Drawing the rest from reference TRBV19 and TRBJ1-5, the complete variable domain is DGGITQSPKYLFRKEGQNVTLSCEQNLNHDAMYWYRQDPGQGLRLIYYSQIVNDFQKGDIAEGYSVSREKKESFPLTVTSAQKNPTAFYLCASSIRDSNQPQHFGDGTRLSIL.

The J gene is TRBJ1-1, the V gene TRBV4-1; 8 positions agree with TRBD1. The CDR3 has 16 amino acids. Germline trimming cut 0 bases from V and 4 bases from J; bases unmatched to any gene: 7. CDR1 and CDR2 from the germline V gene are MGHRA and YSYEKL. CDR3 DNA sequence: TGCGCCAGCAGCCAAGAACGATACAGGGGGGGCACTGAAGCTTTCTTT. This codes for CASSQERYRGGTEAFF.